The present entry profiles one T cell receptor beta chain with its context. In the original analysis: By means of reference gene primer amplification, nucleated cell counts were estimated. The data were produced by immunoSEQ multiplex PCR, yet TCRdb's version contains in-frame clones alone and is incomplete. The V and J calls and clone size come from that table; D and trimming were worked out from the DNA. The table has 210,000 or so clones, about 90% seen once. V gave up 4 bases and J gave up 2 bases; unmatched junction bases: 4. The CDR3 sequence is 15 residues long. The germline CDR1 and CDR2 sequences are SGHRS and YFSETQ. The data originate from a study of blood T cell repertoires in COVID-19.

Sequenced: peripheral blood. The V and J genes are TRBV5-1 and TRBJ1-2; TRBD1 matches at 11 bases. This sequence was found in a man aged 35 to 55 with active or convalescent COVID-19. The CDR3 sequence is CASSADRGLNYGYTF. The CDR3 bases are TGCGCCAGCAGCGCGGACAGGGGGCTAAACTATGGCTACACCTTC.